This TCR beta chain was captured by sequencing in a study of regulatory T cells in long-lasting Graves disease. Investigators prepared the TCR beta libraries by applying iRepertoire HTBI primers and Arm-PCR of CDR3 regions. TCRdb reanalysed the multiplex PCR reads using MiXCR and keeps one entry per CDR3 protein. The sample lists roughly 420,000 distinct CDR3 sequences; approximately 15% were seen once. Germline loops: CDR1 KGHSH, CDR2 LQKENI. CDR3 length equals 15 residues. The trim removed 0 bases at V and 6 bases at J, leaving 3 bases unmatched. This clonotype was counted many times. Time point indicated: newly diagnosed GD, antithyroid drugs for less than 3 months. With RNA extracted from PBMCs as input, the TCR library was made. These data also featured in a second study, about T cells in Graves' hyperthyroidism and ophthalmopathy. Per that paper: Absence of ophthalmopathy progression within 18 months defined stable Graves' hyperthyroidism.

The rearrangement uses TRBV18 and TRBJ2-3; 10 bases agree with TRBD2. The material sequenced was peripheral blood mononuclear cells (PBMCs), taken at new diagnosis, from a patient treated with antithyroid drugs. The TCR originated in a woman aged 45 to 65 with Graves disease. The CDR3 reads CASSPPWTSGDTQYF. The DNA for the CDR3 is TGTGCCAGCTCACCACCTTGGACTAGCGGCGATACGCAGTATTTT.